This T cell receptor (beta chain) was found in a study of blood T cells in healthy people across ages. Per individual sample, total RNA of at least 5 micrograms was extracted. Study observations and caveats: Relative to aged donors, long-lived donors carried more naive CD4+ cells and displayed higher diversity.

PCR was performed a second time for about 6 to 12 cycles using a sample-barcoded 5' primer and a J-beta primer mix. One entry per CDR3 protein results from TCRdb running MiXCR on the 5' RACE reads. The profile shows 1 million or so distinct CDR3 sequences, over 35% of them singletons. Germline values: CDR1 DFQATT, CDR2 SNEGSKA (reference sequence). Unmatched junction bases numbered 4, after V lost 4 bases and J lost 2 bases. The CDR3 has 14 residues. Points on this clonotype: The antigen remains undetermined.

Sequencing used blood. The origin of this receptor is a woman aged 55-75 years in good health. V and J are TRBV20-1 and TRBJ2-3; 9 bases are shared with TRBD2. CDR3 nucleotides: TGCAGTGCTACTAGCGGGACTACCACAGATACGCAGTATTTT. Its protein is CSATSGTTTDTQYF.